This T cell receptor (beta chain) was sequenced for a study of molecular identifiers for immune sequencing clone quantification. TCRdb re-derived calls from the PCR reads in MiXCR, one entry per CDR3 protein. The sample contains around 300,000 distinct CDR3 sequences, roughly 23% of which appear only once. Germline trimming cut 5 bases from V and 0 bases from J; bases unmatched to any gene: 11. This CDR3 is 17 amino acids long. Germline V gene lookup returns CDR1 SEHNR and CDR2 FQNEAQ (reference sequence). This clonotype appeared a few times. The V call is TRBV7-9, the J call TRBJ1-1, with 8 bases aligning to TRBD1. This sequence was found in a human donor in good health. Some libraries in this study had Jurkat cell RNA spiked in. The sequencing input was naive CD8+ T cells from blood, with Jurkat cell RNA spiked in. The subset was: FACS-sorted CD8+CD4-CCR7+CD45RA+ naive T cells. CDR3 amino acids: CASSPIGQGIMNTEAFF. The CDR3 DNA is TGTGCCAGCAGCCCGATCGGACAGGGAATAATGAACACTGAAGCTTTCTTT.